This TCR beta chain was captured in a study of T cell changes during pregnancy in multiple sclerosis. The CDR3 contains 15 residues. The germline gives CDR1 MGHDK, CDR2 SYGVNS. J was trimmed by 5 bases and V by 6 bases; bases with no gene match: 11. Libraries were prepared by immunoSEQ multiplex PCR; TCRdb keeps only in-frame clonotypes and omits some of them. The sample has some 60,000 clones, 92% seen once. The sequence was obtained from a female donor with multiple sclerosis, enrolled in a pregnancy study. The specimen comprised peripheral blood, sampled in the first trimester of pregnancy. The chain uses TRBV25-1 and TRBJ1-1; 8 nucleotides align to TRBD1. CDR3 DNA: TGTGCCAGCAGGATACTAGGACAGGGTCAAACTGAAGCTTTCTTT. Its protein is CASRILGQGQTEAFF.